The 18 T cell receptor beta chains in this list originate from one sample, sequenced in a study of cytotoxic CD8 clonotypes in ibrutinib-treated CLL. Data came from immunoSEQ multiplex PCR; TCRdb stores just in-frame clones and leaves some out. The data show about 200,000 clones, with about three quarters seen just once and around 5.9% held by the top ten. Source: PBMCs, taken after 12 months of ibrutinib treatment. The receptors derive from a human donor with chronic lymphocytic leukemia.

V is TRBV5-1 and J is TRBJ2-1, with D uncertain. CDR3 size: 15 residues. Germline CDR1 and CDR2: SGHRS and YFSETQ. Trimming stripped 4 bases from V and 4 bases from J, with 15 bases between. Written as DNA, the CDR3 is TGCGCCAGCAGCCCGGTTAGAGCTGATTACAATGAGCAGTTCTTC. Translating it yields CASSPVRADYNEQFF.

The J gene is TRBJ1-1, the V gene TRBV7-9, with 8 bases that match TRBD1. This CDR3 region has 15 residues. Germline CDR1 reads SEHNR; CDR2 reads FQNEAQ (reference sequence). V lost 7 bases, J lost 5 bases, and 12 bases stayed unmatched. In DNA form, the CDR3 reads TGTGCCAGCAACCCGCCCGGGGACAGGAGAACTGAAGCTTTCTTT. It translates to CASNPPGDRRTEAFF.

The genes are TRBV6-5 and TRBJ1-1; no definite D call. The length of the CDR3 is 14 residues. Trimming removed 0 bases from V and 5 bases from J, with 10 bases in between. CDR1 MNHEY and CDR2 SVGAGI come from the germline V gene. CDR3: CASSYSIKRTEAFF. In DNA form, the CDR3 reads TGTGCCAGCAGTTACTCGATAAAAAGAACTGAAGCTTTCTTT.

This clone turned up a few times. The chain uses TRBV19 and TRBJ1-2, with D possibly matching TRBD1 (6 bases). CDR1 is LNHDA and CDR2 is SQIVND in the germline V gene (reference sequence). The CDR3 runs to 16 residues. Trimming took 5 bases from V and 2 from J, leaving 18 bases between them. CDR3 residues: CASSPGGGVVNYGYTF. The CDR3 DNA reads as TGTGCCAGTAGTCCCGGCGGGGGCGTCGTAAACTATGGCTACACCTTC.

CDR3 region: CSVFGGYEQYF. DNA of the CDR3: TGCAGCGTTTTTGGCGGGTACGAGCAGTACTTC. This chain links TRBV29-1 with TRBJ2-7, with D possibly being TRBD2 (5 bases). The CDR3 runs to 11 residues. Germline CDR1 and CDR2: SQVTM and ANQGSEA. Trimming removed 5 bases at V and 4 bases at J, with 9 bases between.

This chain connects TRBV7-2 to TRBJ2-3; TRBD2 matches at 10 bases. CDR1 SGHTA and CDR2 FQGNSA come from the germline V gene. J lost 4 bases, V lost 0 bases, and 7 bases had no gene match. This CDR3 contains 17 residues. The chain's CDR3 is CASSLAYSGGAADTQYF. CDR3 DNA: TGTGCCAGCAGCTTAGCGTACAGCGGGGGGGCTGCAGATACGCAGTATTTT. Filled out from reference TRBV7-2 and TRBJ2-3, the complete variable domain reads GAGVSQSPSNKVTEKGKDVELRCDPISGHTALYWYRQSLGQGLEFLIYFQGNSAPDKSGLPSDRFSAERTGGSVSTLTIQRTQQEDSAVYLCASSLAYSGGAADTQYFGPGTRLTVL.

This clone came up a few times. The chain is built from TRBV6-6 and TRBJ2-7; D is perhaps TRBD2 (8 bases). The ends were cut back, 6 bases at V and 4 bases at J, with 16 bases in the middle. The CDR3 loop spans 14 amino acids. CDR1 is MNHNY, CDR2 SVGAGI, per germline (reference sequence). The CDR3 region is CASSPGGGAYEQYF. In DNA, the CDR3 is TGTGCCAGCAGCCCGGGAGGGGGCGCGTACGAGCAGTACTTC.

In this sample, this clone turned up a few times. The chain recombines TRBV6-1 with TRBJ1-2; TRBD1 matches at 8 bases. The junction had 6 bases not matched to a gene; V was cut back by 4 bases and J by 8 bases. Germline CDR1 MNHNS, CDR2 SASEGT. The CDR3 is 13 amino acids. The CDR3 coding sequence is TGTGCCAGCAGTGGGGGACAGGACGGAGGCTACACCTTC. Residues: CASSGGQDGGYTF.

The J gene is TRBJ1-4, the V gene TRBV6-1, with D uncertain. This CDR3 is built from 12 residues. The V and J ends lost 6 bases and 8 bases respectively, with 10 bases between them. Germline CDR1 is MNHNS and CDR2 is SASEGT. DNA of the CDR3: TGTGCCAGCAGGGCGGACCCCGAAAAACTGTTTTTT. This encodes CASRADPEKLFF.

The V gene is TRBV29-1, the J gene TRBJ1-1, with a possible D match to TRBD1 (5 bases). CDR3 size: 12 residues. Trimming took 1 base from V and 6 from J, leaving 9 bases between them. CDR1 is SQVTM, CDR2 ANQGSEA, per germline. Here the CDR3 DNA reads TGCAGCGTTGAAGGGGGCGCGGCTGAAGCTTTCTTT. This codes for CSVEGGAAEAFF.

This chain joins TRBV11-2 and TRBJ2-1; 8 bases line up with TRBD1. The CDR3 is made up of 14 amino acids. Germline CDR1 and CDR2: SGHAT and FQNNGV. The V segment lost 5 bases and the J segment 7 bases; nucleotides outside the gene matches: 7. CDR3 nucleotides: TGTGCCAGCAGCCCCTGGGGGACAGGAAATGAGCAGTTCTTC. This encodes CASSPWGTGNEQFF.

In DNA form, the CDR3 reads TGTGCCAGCAGTGGCCCTGGCTACAATGAGCAGTTCTTC. It yields the protein CASSGPGYNEQFF. The V gene is TRBV2, the J gene TRBJ2-1; D ambiguous. CDR3 length: 13 amino acids. Germline V gives CDR1 SNHLY, CDR2 FYNNEI. Trimming removed 4 bases at V and 3 bases at J, with 7 bases between.

With respect to this clone: Germline is not matched at one junction end, which may reflect a read error. The CDR3 DNA reads TGTGCCAGCAGCCTGACTAGCGCTAAGGTCCTATTC. Amino acids: CASSLTSAKVLF. This chain joins TRBV7-2 and TRBJ2-7; the match to TRBD2 covers 8 bases. The V gene's germline CDR1 is SGHTA and CDR2 FQGNSA. The CDR3 sequence is 12 residues long.

This clone occurred once. The chain is built from TRBV9 and TRBJ2-2, with D unclear. V dropped 0 bases and J dropped 5 bases, with 8 bases sitting between them. Per germline, CDR1 SGDLS and CDR2 YYNGEE. The CDR3 consists of 14 residues. The CDR3 DNA reads TGTGCCAGCAGCGTAGAAGGCAGGACCGGGGAGCTGTTTTTT. Its protein product is CASSVEGRTGELFF.

This clone was detected once. V gene TRBV5-4 combines with J gene TRBJ2-5; D not resolved. The V end lost 2 bases, the J end lost 7 bases, and 12 bases lay between the germline ends. The CDR3 runs 13 residues. CDR1 is SGHNT and CDR2 is YYREEE in the germline V gene (reference sequence). For the CDR3, the DNA is TGTGCCAGCAGCTTCGACACTAAGGCGACCCAGTACTTC. Amino acids: CASSFDTKATQYF.

The chain carries TRBV5-4 and TRBJ2-1; maybe TRBD1 (5 bases). Germline V lookup: CDR1 SGHNT, CDR2 YYREEE (reference sequence). The CDR3 runs 13 residues. Trimming took off 4 bases at V and 8 bases at J, with 13 bases between the two ends. The CDR3 sequence is CASSTSSTDEQFF. CDR3 coding DNA: TGTGCCAGCAGCACTTCCTCGACAGATGAGCAGTTCTTC.

This clone has just a few counts. The V gene is TRBV10-2, the J gene TRBJ2-7, with D possibly TRBD2 on 5 matching bases. V lost 8 bases, J lost 5 bases, and 16 bases lay in between. The CDR3 runs 13 residues. CDR1 and CDR2 from the germline V gene are WSHSY and SAAADI. The CDR3 sequence: CASGSEVLDEQYF. As DNA, the CDR3 is TGCGCCAGCGGGAGCGAGGTTCTTGACGAGCAGTACTTC.

This clone came up once. J is TRBJ2-7 and V is TRBV9; 10 bases align to TRBD2. CDR1 is SGDLS and CDR2 is YYNGEE in the germline V gene. The CDR3 sequence is 15 residues long. V trimming: 4 bases; J trimming: 1 base; junction bases outside the gene matches: 5. CDR3 residues: CASSTGAGGSYEQYF. CDR3 nucleotides: TGTGCCAGCAGCACCGGAGCGGGAGGGTCCTACGAGCAGTACTTC.